This paragraph covers one TCR beta chain sequence. Its target is unknown. The record originates from a study of T cell responses to AZD1222 COVID-19 vaccine. Study-wide results and limits: There were mostly white British donors and more females than males, and clonal diversity was possibly underestimated. Seropositive status at baseline applied to only 6 or 7 AZD1222 recipients.

The repertoire was sequenced with immunoSEQ multiplex PCR; TCRdb's copy has only in-frame clones and lacks some. In the table there are 100,000 to 150,000 clones, approximately 85% of which are singletons. The V gene lost 5 bases and the J gene lost 1 base, with 15 bases spanning the gap. This CDR3 is built from 16 residues. Germline V gene lookup returns CDR1 WSHSY and CDR2 SAAADI. Recipients boosted at about 4 weeks or about 12 weeks are pooled. This chain connects TRBV10-2 to TRBJ1-5; TRBD1 is a possible D gene (6 bases). The sample here was peripheral blood, taken 28 days after the second AZD1222 dose. The clonotype was recovered from an adult who received the AZD1222 COVID-19 vaccine. CDR3 coding DNA: TGCGCCAGCAGTTCAGACAGGACTGGAAGCAATCAGCCCCAGCATTTT. This sequence encodes CASSSDRTGSNQPQHF.